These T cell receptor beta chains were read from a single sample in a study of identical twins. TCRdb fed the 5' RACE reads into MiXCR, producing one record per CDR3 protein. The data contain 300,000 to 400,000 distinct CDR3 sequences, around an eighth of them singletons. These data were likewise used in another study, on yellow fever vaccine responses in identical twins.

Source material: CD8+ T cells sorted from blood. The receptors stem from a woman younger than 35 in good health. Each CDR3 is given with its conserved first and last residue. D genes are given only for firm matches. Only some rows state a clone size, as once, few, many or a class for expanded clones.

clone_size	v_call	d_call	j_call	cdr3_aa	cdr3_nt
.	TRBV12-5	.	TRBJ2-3	CASGEGADTQYF	TGTGCTAGTGGTGAAGGGGCAGATACGCAGTATTTT
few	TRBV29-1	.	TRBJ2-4	CSVADPSAKNIQYF	TGCAGCGTTGCGGACCCTTCGGCCAAAAACATTCAGTACTTC
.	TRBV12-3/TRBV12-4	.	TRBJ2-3	CASSWDGSFTDTQYF	TGTGCCAGCAGTTGGGACGGGTCATTCACAGATACGCAGTATTTT
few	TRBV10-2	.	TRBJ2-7	CASSDPGFSHEQYF	TGCGCCAGCAGTGACCCAGGGTTTAGCCACGAGCAGTACTTC
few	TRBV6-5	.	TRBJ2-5	CASSSRGSQETQYF	TGTGCCAGCAGTTCGAGGGGCAGCCAAGAGACCCAGTACTTC
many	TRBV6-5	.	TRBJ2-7	CASSPHLYEQYF	TGTGCCAGCAGTCCCCATCTCTACGAGCAGTACTTC
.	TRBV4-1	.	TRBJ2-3	CASSHQTGSTDTQYF	TGCGCCAGCAGCCACCAGACAGGTAGCACAGATACGCAGTATTTT
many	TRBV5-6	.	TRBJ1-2	CASSPGRGDYGYTF	TGTGCCAGCAGCCCCGGTAGGGGCGACTATGGCTACACCTTC
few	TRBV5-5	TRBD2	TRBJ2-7	CASSFPGRDEQYF	TGTGCCAGCAGCTTTCCGGGGAGGGACGAGCAGTACTTC
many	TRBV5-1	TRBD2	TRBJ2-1	CASSLGLALARDEQFF	TGCGCCAGCAGCTTGGGACTAGCGTTGGCCCGGGATGAGCAGTTCTTC
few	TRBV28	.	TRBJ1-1	CASSLSSRGETEAFF	TGTGCCAGCAGTTTATCGTCGAGGGGAGAAACTGAAGCTTTCTTT
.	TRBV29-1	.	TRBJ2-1	CSVETGAGANNEQFF	TGCAGCGTTGAAACGGGGGCGGGAGCGAACAATGAGCAGTTCTTC
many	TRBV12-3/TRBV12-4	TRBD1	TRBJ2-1	CASSLVIRDRALGEQFF	TGTGCCAGCAGTTTAGTGATCAGGGACAGGGCACTTGGCGAGCAGTTCTTC
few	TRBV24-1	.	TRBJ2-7	CATSDDSESYEQYF	TGTGCCACCAGTGATGACAGCGAATCCTACGAGCAGTACTTC
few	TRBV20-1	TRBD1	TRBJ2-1	CSATWDSSYNEQFF	TGCAGTGCAACTTGGGACAGCTCCTACAATGAGCAGTTCTTC
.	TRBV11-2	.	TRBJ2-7	CASSPYPRGLFYEQYF	TGTGCCAGCAGCCCCTACCCTCGGGGGCTATTCTACGAGCAGTACTTC
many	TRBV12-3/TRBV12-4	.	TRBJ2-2	CASTQGSEELFF	TGTGCCAGCACGCAGGGTTCCGAAGAGCTGTTTTTT
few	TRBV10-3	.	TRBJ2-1	CAISDLRGEDNEQFF	TGTGCCATCAGTGATCTTAGGGGGGAAGACAATGAGCAGTTCTTC
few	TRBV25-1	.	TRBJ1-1	CASSEQGGLPITEAFF	TGTGCCAGCAGCGAACAAGGGGGACTTCCGATCACTGAAGCTTTCTTT
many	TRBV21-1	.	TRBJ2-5	CASSSRGPGQNQETQYF	TGTGCCAGCAGCAGTCGAGGGCCGGGACAGAACCAAGAGACCCAGTACTTC
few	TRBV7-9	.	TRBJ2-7	CASSGEVIYEQYF	TGTGCCAGCAGCGGTGAAGTTATCTACGAGCAGTACTTC
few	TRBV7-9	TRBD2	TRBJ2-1	CASKREGPNEQFF	TGTGCCAGCAAGCGGGAGGGCCCCAATGAGCAGTTCTTC
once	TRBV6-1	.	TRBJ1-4	CASSGGPDEKLFF	TGTGCCAGCAGCGGGGGGCCGGATGAAAAACTGTTTTTT
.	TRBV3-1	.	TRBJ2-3	CACCETRASAYSSTDTQYF	TGTGCCTGCTGCGAGACTAGGGCTAGCGCTTACTCTAGCACAGATACGCAGTATTTT
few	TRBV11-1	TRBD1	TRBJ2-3	CASSRKGQETLGFRDTQYF	TGTGCCAGCAGCCGGAAGGGACAGGAAACCCTCGGGTTTCGAGATACGCAGTATTTT
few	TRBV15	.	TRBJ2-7	CATSRGRIGEQYF	TGTGCCACCAGCAGAGGCCGAATTGGGGAGCAGTACTTC
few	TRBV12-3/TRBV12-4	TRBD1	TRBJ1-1	CASSNPGQGPLWTEAFF	TGTGCCAGCAGTAATCCGGGACAGGGGCCTTTGTGGACTGAAGCTTTCTTT
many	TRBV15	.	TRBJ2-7	CATGNRESYEQYF	TGTGCCACTGGTAACAGGGAAAGCTACGAGCAGTACTTC
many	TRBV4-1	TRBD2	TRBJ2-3	CASSFPAGGDTDTQYF	TGCGCCAGCAGCTTCCCAGCGGGAGGGGACACAGATACGCAGTATTTT
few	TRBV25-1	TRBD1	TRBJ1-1	CASSAPGQGKLEAFF	TGTGCCAGCAGTGCTCCGGGACAGGGAAAGCTTGAAGCTTTCTTT
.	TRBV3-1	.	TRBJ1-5	CASSQDSDGNQPQHF	TGTGCCAGCAGCCAAGACTCGGATGGCAATCAGCCCCAGCATTTT
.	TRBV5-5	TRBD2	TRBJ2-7	CASSLTTSGRYEQYF	TGTGCCAGCAGCCTTACGACTAGCGGGAGGTACGAGCAGTACTTC
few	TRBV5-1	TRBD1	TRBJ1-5	CASSLWPGQDNQPQHF	TGCGCCAGCAGCTTGTGGCCCGGACAGGACAATCAGCCCCAGCATTTT
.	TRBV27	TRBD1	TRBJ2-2	CASSPEQGRNTGELFF	TGTGCCAGCAGTCCCGAACAGGGGAGAAACACCGGGGAGCTGTTTTTT
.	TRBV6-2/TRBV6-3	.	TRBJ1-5	CASSQDTGGNQPQHF	TGTGCCAGCAGCCAGGACACCGGGGGGAATCAGCCCCAGCATTTT
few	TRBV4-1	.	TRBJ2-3	CASSQAGVPSTDTQYF	TGCGCCAGCAGCCAAGCTGGTGTACCTAGCACAGATACGCAGTATTTT
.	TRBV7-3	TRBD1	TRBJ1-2	CASSLIRLRQGLNYGYTF	TGTGCCAGCAGCTTAATACGGCTGCGACAGGGCCTAAACTATGGCTACACCTTC
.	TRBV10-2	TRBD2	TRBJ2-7	CASSGSRTSGKSSYEQYF	TGCGCCAGCAGTGGATCCAGGACTAGCGGAAAAAGCTCCTACGAGCAGTACTTC
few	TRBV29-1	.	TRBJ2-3	CSVEWYGDTDTQYF	TGCAGCGTTGAATGGTACGGCGACACAGATACGCAGTATTTT
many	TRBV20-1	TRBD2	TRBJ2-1	CSGTSGQTSYNEQFF	TGCAGTGGGACTAGCGGGCAGACATCCTACAATGAGCAGTTCTTC
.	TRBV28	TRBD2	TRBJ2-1	CASSPHSGRSYNEQFF	TGTGCCAGCAGTCCCCATAGCGGGAGGTCCTACAATGAGCAGTTCTTC
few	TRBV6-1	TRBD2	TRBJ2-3	CASRGGPYRDTQYF	TGTGCCAGCCGGGGGGGGCCCTATCGAGATACGCAGTATTTT
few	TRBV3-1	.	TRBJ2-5	CASSQRVVTPIQETQYF	TGTGCCAGCAGCCAAAGGGTGGTGACCCCGATCCAAGAGACCCAGTACTTC
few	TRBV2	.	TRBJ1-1	CASSEDRGANTEAFF	TGTGCCAGCAGTGAAGATAGGGGGGCGAACACTGAAGCTTTCTTT
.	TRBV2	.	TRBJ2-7	CASSDSVWSYEQYF	TGTGCCAGCAGTGACTCGGTTTGGAGCTACGAGCAGTACTTC
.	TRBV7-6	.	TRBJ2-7	CASSSAPGSYEQYF	TGTGCCAGCAGCTCCGCCCCTGGCTCCTACGAGCAGTACTTC
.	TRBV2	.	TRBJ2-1	CASSQDYYHFF	TGTGCCAGCAGCCAAGACTATTATCACTTCTTC
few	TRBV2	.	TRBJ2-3	CASSEALHRRTDTQYF	TGTGCCAGCAGTGAAGCGCTTCATCGAAGGACAGATACGCAGTATTTT